This T cell receptor beta chain was found in a study of cytomegalovirus exposure and HLA in healthy donors. The V end was cut by 2 bases, the J end by 3 bases, with 11 bases between. Germline CDR1 reads SGHDT; CDR2 reads YYEEEE. The CDR3 loop spans 14 amino acids. Study conclusions and caveats: Excluded were some V segments that proved indistinguishable, including TRBV6-2 and TRBV6-3. Cytomegalovirus association was listed for 164 TCR beta chains. By a later analysis, the bulk of CMV-associated TCR beta chains appeared HLA-restricted.

On this clone: Antigen unknown.

The PCR had 60 Vbeta and 13 Jbeta primers. Libraries were prepared by immunoSEQ multiplex PCR; TCRdb keeps only in-frame clonotypes and omits some of them. The table has over 55,000 clones, more than 70% seen once. The rearrangement joins TRBV5-6 to TRBJ1-1; D ambiguous. The specimen was PBMCs. The sequence was collected from a male donor in good health and CMV-seronegative. This CDR3 reads CASSFDHGDTEAFF. The CDR3 DNA sequence: TGTGCCAGCAGCTTCGATCACGGGGACACTGAAGCTTTCTTT.